This is a list of T cell receptor beta chains from one sample in a study of regulatory T cells in long-lasting Graves disease. TCRdb independently ran MiXCR on the multiplex PCR reads; one entry per CDR3 protein. The data hold almost 450,000 distinct CDR3 sequences, with roughly 15% observed a single time. The sample was also reused in another study, on T cells in Graves' hyperthyroidism and ophthalmopathy.

The sequencing used peripheral blood mononuclear cells (PBMCs), collected at new diagnosis, from a patient treated with antithyroid drugs. The receptors originated from a woman aged 25 to 39 with Graves disease. The CDR3 runs from the conserved cysteine through the conserved F or W. A D gene is named only where the DNA matches it firmly. The listing skips clone size in some rows; elsewhere it reads once, few, many or a size class.

clone size,D gene,V gene,J gene,CDR3 protein,CDR3 DNA
many,TRBD2,TRBV3-1,TRBJ2-2,CASSRGTIFAGELFF,TGTGCCAGCAGCCGAGGGACTATCTTCGCCGGGGAGCTGTTTTTT
many,NA,TRBV9,TRBJ1-5,CASSVDTTQPQHF,TGTGCCAGCAGCGTAGATACTACTCAGCCCCAGCATTTT
many,NA,TRBV7-2,TRBJ1-1,CASSLGQMSNTEAFF,TGTGCCAGCAGCTTAGGACAGATGTCTAACACTGAAGCTTTCTTT
many,TRBD2,TRBV12-3/TRBV12-4,TRBJ2-5,CASQLAGVEGETQYF,TGTGCCAGCCAGCTAGCGGGAGTGGAAGGGGAGACCCAGTACTTC
NA,NA,TRBV5-1,TRBJ2-3,CASSLTSHRDTQYF,TGCGCCAGCAGCTTAACCTCACATCGAGATACGCAGTATTTT
many,TRBD1,TRBV10-3,TRBJ1-1,CAIGERTGGTEAFF,TGTGCCATCGGGGAACGGACAGGTGGGACTGAAGCTTTCTTT
many,NA,TRBV6-5,TRBJ2-1,CASSYSMPGLGNNEQFF,TGTGCCAGCAGTTACTCGATGCCGGGACTGGGTAACAATGAGCAGTTCTTC
many,NA,TRBV6-9,TRBJ1-4,CASSYLRPSDEKLFF,TGTGCCAGCAGTTACCTTCGACCGTCGGATGAAAAACTGTTTTTT
NA,TRBD2,TRBV9,TRBJ2-5,CASSVATREGQETQYF,TGTGCCAGCAGCGTAGCTACCCGGGAGGGCCAAGAGACCCAGTACTTC
many,NA,TRBV4-1,TRBJ1-5,CASSQVGRNQPQHF,TGCGCCAGCAGCCAAGTTGGCAGAAATCAGCCCCAGCATTTT
many,NA,TRBV4-1,TRBJ1-2,CASSSPREGSYGYTF,TGCGCCAGCAGCTCCCCGAGGGAAGGGAGCTATGGCTACACCTTC
NA,NA,TRBV11-2,TRBJ2-1,CASSHTRVWENNEQFF,TGTGCCAGCAGCCATACCCGGGTTTGGGAAAACAATGAGCAGTTCTTC
NA,NA,TRBV12-3/TRBV12-4,TRBJ2-1,CASSLVFGGEGSNEQFF,TGTGCCAGCAGTTTGGTCTTCGGGGGAGAGGGGAGTAATGAGCAGTTCTTC
many,NA,TRBV2,TRBJ1-2,CASSDSRVGYGYTF,TGTGCCAGCAGTGATTCGCGGGTGGGGTATGGCTACACCTTC